Listed here are 4 T cell receptor beta chains from one sample, sequenced in a study of graft-versus-host responses after intestinal transplantation. Using immunoSEQ multiplex PCR, the repertoire was profiled, and TCRdb retains in-frame clones only, with some absent. This table has some 87,000 clones, more than 90% appearing once. Their cognate antigens are unknown. This specimen consisted of unstimulated CD4+ T cells sorted from spleen or lymph node cells, obtained before intestinal transplant. The receptors were sampled from a human donor who received an intestinal transplant.

The chain uses TRBV7-9 and TRBJ2-1; possibly TRBD1 for D (5 bases). V lost 4 bases to trimming and J lost 2 bases, with 12 bases between them. CDR1 SEHNR and CDR2 FQNEAQ come from the germline V gene (reference sequence). This CDR3 has 15 residues. In DNA form, the CDR3 reads TGTGCCAGCAGCTCCCCAGGGATAGCCTACAATGAGCAGTTCTTC. The encoded protein is CASSSPGIAYNEQFF. The full variable domain, in which reference TRBV7-9 and TRBJ2-1 provide the parts outside the CDR3, is DTGVSQNPRHKITKRGQNVTFRCDPISEHNRLYWYRQTLGQGPEFLTYFQNEAQLEKSRLLSDRFSAERPKGSFSTLEIQRTEQGDSAMYLCASSSPGIAYNEQFFGPGTRLTVL.

This chain joins TRBV6-6 and TRBJ2-7, with 11 positions matching TRBD1. The CDR3 spans 15 residues. Germline CDR1 is MNHNY and CDR2 is SVGAGI (reference sequence). Germline trimming cut 2 bases from V and 5 bases from J; bases unmatched to any gene: 5. This chain's CDR3 is CASSYPRTGGHEQYF. CDR3 bases: TGTGCCAGCAGTTACCCTCGGACAGGGGGCCACGAGCAGTACTTC.

Concerning this clone itself: Different DNA sequences within this sample yield the same CDR3. This chain uses TRBV7-9 with TRBJ2-1; a weak D match, TRBD2 (5 bases). The length of the CDR3 is 15 residues. CDR1 is SEHNR, CDR2 FQNEAQ, per germline (reference sequence). Trimming pared 5 bases from V and 0 bases from J, leaving 11 bases between. The CDR3 is CASSLRDSSYNEQFF. In nucleotides, the CDR3 is TGTGCCAGCAGCCTTCGGGATAGCTCCTACAATGAGCAGTTCTTC. Based on the CDR3 plus reference TRBV7-9 and TRBJ2-1, the full variable domain is DTGVSQNPRHKITKRGQNVTFRCDPISEHNRLYWYRQTLGQGPEFLTYFQNEAQLEKSRLLSDRFSAERPKGSFSTLEIQRTEQGDSAMYLCASSLRDSSYNEQFFGPGTRLTVL.

V and J are TRBV6-5 and TRBJ2-3, with a possible D match to TRBD1 (5 bases). V was cut by 7 bases and J by 5 bases, with 13 bases left in between. The CDR3 is made up of 13 amino acids. In germline, CDR1 is MNHEY, CDR2 SVGAGI. The CDR3 protein is CASKGVPEDTQYF. The CDR3 nucleotides read TGTGCCAGCAAAGGGGTTCCCGAAGATACGCAGTATTTT.